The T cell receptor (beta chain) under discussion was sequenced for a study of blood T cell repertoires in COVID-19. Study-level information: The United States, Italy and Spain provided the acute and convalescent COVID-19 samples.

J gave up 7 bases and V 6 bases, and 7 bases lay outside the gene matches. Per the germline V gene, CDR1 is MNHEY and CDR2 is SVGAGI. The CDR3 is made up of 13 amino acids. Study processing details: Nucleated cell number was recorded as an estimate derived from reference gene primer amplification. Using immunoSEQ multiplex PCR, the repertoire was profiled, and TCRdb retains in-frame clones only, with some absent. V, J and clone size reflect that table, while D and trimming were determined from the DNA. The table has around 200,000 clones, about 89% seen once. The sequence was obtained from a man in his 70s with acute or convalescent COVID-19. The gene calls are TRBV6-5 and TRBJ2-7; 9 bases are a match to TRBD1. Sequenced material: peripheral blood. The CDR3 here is CASSRTGEEEQYF. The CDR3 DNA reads TGTGCCAGCAGCCGGACAGGGGAAGAGGAGCAGTACTTC.